This T cell receptor beta chain was found in a study of cytomegalovirus exposure and HLA in healthy donors. Study-wide results and caveats: When the data were analyzed later, several of the most significant clusters appeared to be linked to common viral pathogens. A later analysis linked a missense DCLRE1C variant to TCR beta V- and J-gene trimming.

In regard to this clone: What it binds is unknown.

With 60 Vbeta and 13 Jbeta primers, the PCR was carried out. Assay used: immunoSEQ multiplex PCR; TCRdb lists only in-frame clones, some missing. The data hold around 200,000 clones, with around four fifths observed a single time. The germline gives CDR1 SGHRS, CDR2 YFSETQ. V shed 4 bases and J 8 bases; nucleotides not matched to a gene: 11. The CDR3 contains 16 residues. Donors in the study were healthy people who gave bone marrow. The clonotype originates from a woman aged 55-70 years in good health and CMV-seropositive. The rearrangement uses TRBV5-1 and TRBJ2-2, with 10 bases lining up with TRBD2. The sample comprised PBMCs. The CDR3, as DNA: TGCGCCAGCAGCCCCTTAGCGGGGGGAGCCGAAGGGGAGCTGTTTTTT. This encodes CASSPLAGGAEGELFF.